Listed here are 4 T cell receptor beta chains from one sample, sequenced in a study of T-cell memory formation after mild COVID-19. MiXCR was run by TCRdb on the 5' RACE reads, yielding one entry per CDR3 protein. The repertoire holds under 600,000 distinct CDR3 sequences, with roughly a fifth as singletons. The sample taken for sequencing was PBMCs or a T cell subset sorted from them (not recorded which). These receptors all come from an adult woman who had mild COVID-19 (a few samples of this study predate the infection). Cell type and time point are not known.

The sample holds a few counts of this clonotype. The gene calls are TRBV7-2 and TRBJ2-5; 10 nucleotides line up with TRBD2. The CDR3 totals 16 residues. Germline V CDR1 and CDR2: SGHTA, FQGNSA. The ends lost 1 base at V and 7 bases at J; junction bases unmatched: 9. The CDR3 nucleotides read TGTGCCAGCAGCTTAGGGACTAGCGGTTCCTTTGGGACCCAGTACTTC. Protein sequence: CASSLGTSGSFGTQYF. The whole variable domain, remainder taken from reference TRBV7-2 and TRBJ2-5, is GAGVSQSPSNKVTEKGKDVELRCDPISGHTALYWYRQSLGQGLEFLIYFQGNSAPDKSGLPSDRFSAERTGGSVSTLTIQRTQQEDSAVYLCASSLGTSGSFGTQYFGPGTRLLVL.

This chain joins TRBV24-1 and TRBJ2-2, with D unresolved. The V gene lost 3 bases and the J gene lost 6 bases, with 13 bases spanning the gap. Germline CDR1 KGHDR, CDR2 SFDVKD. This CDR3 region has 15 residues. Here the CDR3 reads CATSDPGQVSGELFF. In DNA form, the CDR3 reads TGTGCCACCAGTGATCCCGGCCAAGTATCCGGGGAGCTGTTTTTT.

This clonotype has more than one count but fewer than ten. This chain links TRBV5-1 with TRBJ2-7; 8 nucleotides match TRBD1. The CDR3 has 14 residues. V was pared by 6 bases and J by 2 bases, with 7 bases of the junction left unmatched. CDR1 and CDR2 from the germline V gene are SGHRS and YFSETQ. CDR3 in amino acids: CASTFMTGAYEQYF. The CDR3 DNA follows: TGCGCCAGCACGTTTATGACAGGGGCCTACGAGCAGTACTTC. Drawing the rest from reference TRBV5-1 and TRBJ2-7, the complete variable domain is KAGVTQTPRYLIKTRGQQVTLSCSPISGHRSVSWYQQTPGQGLQFLFEYFSETQRNKGNFPGRFSGRQFSNSRSEMNVSTLELGDSALYLCASTFMTGAYEQYFGPGTRLTVT.

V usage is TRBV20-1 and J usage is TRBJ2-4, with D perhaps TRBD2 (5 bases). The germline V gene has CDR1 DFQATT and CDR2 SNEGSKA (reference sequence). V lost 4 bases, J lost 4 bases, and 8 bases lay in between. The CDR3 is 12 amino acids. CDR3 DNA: TGCAGTGCTACGGGGTTAAAAAACATTCAGTACTTC. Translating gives CSATGLKNIQYF.